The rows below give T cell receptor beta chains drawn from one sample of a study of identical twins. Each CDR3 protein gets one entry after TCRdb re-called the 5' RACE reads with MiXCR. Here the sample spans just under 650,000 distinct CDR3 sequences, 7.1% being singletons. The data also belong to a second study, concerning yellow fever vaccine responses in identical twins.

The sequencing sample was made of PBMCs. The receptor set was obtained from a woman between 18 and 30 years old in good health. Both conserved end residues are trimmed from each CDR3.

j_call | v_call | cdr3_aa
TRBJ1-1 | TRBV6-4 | ASSVTRGTEAF
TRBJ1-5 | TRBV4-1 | ASSQDTATPQH
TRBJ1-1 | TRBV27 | ASSQETGMNTEAF
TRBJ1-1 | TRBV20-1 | SATLGGMNTEAF
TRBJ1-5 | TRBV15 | ATSREGLNQPQH
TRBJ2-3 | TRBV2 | ASSAGDGTDTQY
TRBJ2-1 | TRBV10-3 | AITKDIYNEQF
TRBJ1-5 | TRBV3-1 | ASSRTGGLDQPQH
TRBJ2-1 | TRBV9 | ASSASGGAINEQF
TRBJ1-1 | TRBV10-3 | AIKPDRTNTEAF
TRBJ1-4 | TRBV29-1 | SVTQGSFNEKLF
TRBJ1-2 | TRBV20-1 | SANTGDYGYT
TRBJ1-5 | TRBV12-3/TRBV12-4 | AIGHDSNQPQH
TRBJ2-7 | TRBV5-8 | ASSFSRQAFYEQY
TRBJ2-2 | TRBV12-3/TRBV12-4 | ASSFGEGGELF
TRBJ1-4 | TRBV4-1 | ASSPRTATNEKLF
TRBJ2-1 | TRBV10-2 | ASKTAYGTDEQF
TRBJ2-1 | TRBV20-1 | SARDRASGVKNEQF
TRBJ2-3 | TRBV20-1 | SARNRPSTDTQY
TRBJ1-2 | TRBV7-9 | ASSLNREGGYT
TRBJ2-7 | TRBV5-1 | ASSADYYEQY
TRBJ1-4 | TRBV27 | ASLRAFGEKLF
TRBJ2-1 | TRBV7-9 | ASSLGRVEQF
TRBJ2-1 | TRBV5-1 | ASSLQSGGPMI
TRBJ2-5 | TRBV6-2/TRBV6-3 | ASTAGTSGKETQY
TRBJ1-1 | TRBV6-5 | ASSYGGQGNTEAF
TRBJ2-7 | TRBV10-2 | ASSESGTSGRYEQY
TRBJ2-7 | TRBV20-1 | SARVPSGRGTYEQY
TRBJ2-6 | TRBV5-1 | ASSAQTSGLSGANVLT
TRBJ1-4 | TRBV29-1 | SARVNEKLF
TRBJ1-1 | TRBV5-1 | ASRPDRVNTEAF
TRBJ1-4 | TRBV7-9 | ASSSDLATNEKLF
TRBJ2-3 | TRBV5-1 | ASSLASGGIPDTQY
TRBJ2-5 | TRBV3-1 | ASSQETGLPQY
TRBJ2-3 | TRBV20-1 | SAPLDPSDTQY
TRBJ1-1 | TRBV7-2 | ASSLSGGRTEAF
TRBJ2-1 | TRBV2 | AGVAALLPSYNEQF